These 14 T cell receptor beta chains came from one sample sequenced in a study of control samples from healthy donors and cancer patients. Here immunoSEQ multiplex PCR was the method, and the copy in TCRdb shows in-frame clones only, minus some. Here the sample spans 140,000 to 150,000 clones, 89% being singletons. Sequencing used blood. These receptors originate from a man aged 25-45 years in good health.

This clone was detected only once. The chain joins TRBV5-4 to TRBJ2-1; tentatively, D is TRBD1 or TRBD2 (7 bases each). Germline V gene lookup returns CDR1 SGHNT and CDR2 YYREEE (reference sequence). The CDR3 is 13 residues long. Trimming shortened V by 4 bases and J by 11 bases, and 16 bases separated the two germline ends. The CDR3, as DNA: TGTGCCAGCAGCATTCAGGGGGGGGCGAAGCAGTTCTTC. Encoded protein: CASSIQGGAKQFF.

The genes are TRBV7-2 and TRBJ2-5; possibly TRBD1 for D (6 bases). Germline CDR1 and CDR2: SGHTA and FQGNSA. The V and J ends lost 5 bases and 1 base respectively, with 11 bases between them. The CDR3 consists of 14 residues. CDR3 sequence reads: CASSLNRVQETQYF. The CDR3 DNA is TGTGCCAGCAGCCTAAACAGGGTCCAAGAGACCCAGTACTTC.

This clone was observed once. V usage is TRBV7-2 and J usage is TRBJ2-5, with D unclear. CDR1 and CDR2 from the germline V gene are SGHTA and FQGNSA. This CDR3 has 12 amino acids. Trimming shortened V by 7 bases and J by 1 base, and 7 bases separated the two germline ends. In DNA form, the CDR3 reads TGTGCCAGCAAGGCGGCCCAAGAGACCCAGTACTTC. Translating it yields CASKAAQETQYF.

The gene calls are TRBV12-5 and TRBJ1-1; possibly TRBD1 for D (5 bases). V dropped 7 bases and J dropped 11 bases, with 14 bases sitting between them. The CDR3 length is 11 residues. Looked up from germline, CDR1 is LGHNT and CDR2 is FRNRAP. The CDR3 region has the DNA TGTGCTAGTGCCGAACGGGACCTGGCTTTCTTT. Residues: CASAERDLAFF.

This chain joins TRBV6-5 and TRBJ1-2; the match to TRBD1 covers 11 bases. J was trimmed by 6 bases and V by 5 bases; bases with no gene match: 8. CDR3 length equals 15 residues. Germline CDR1 MNHEY, CDR2 SVGAGI. CDR3 nucleotide sequence: TGTGCCAGCAGTCACTTCGGACAGGGGGCGGATGGCTACACCTTC. This sequence encodes CASSHFGQGADGYTF.

This chain links TRBV27 with TRBJ2-1, with 9 bases lining up with TRBD2. The CDR3 totals 16 residues. The junction had 4 bases not matched to a gene; V was cut back by 0 bases and J by 4 bases. Germline values: CDR1 MNHEY, CDR2 SMNVEV (reference sequence). This CDR3 is CASSLSAGGQYNEQFF. The CDR3 DNA reads as TGTGCCAGCAGTTTATCGGCGGGAGGGCAATACAATGAGCAGTTCTTC.

The chain couples TRBV15 to TRBJ2-1, with 8 bases aligning to TRBD1. J was trimmed by 8 bases and V by 2 bases; bases with no gene match: 8. Per the germline V gene, CDR1 is LNHNV and CDR2 is YYDKDF (reference sequence). This CDR3 has 15 amino acids. The CDR3 coding sequence is TGTGCCACCAGCAGACTCCGGGACAGGTTGCATGAGCAGTTCTTC. Residues: CATSRLRDRLHEQFF. Complete variable domain (other parts from reference TRBV15 and TRBJ2-1): DAMVIQNPRYQVTQFGKPVTLSCSQTLNHNVMYWYQQKSSQAPKLLFHYYDKDFNNEADTPDNFQSRRPNTSFCFLDIRSPGLGDTAMYLCATSRLRDRLHEQFFGPGTRLTVL.

The rearrangement links TRBV21-1 to TRBJ2-7; the table's D call, TRBD2, has no DNA check behind it. TRBV21-1 is termed a pseudogene. This CDR3 contains 11 residues. CDR3 nucleotides: TGTGCCAGCAGCCCTTTCCGCGAGCAGTACTTC. Amino acid sequence: CASSPFREQYF.

The V call is TRBV6-4, the J call TRBJ2-3; 10 nucleotides match TRBD2. The trim removed 3 bases at V and 4 bases at J, leaving 4 bases unmatched. Per the germline V gene, CDR1 is MRHNA and CDR2 is SNTAGT. This CDR3 contains 15 residues. CDR3 nucleotides: TGTGCCAGCAGTGAATCTAGCGGGAGCCCAGATACGCAGTATTTT. The encoded protein is CASSESSGSPDTQYF.

CDR3 amino acids: CATSSRDTTGELFF. Here the CDR3 DNA reads TGTGCCACCAGCAGCCGGGATACAACCGGGGAGCTGTTTTTT. The rearrangement links TRBV15 to TRBJ2-2, with a possible D match to TRBD2 (5 bases). The CDR3 sequence is 14 residues long. Between the trimmed V and J ends, which lost 3 bases and 5 bases, there was a span of 10 bases. Germline CDR1 is LNHNV and CDR2 is YYDKDF (reference sequence).

This clone was seen a few times. V usage is TRBV30 and J usage is TRBJ1-6; a possible D gene is TRBD1 (5 bases). CDR1 and CDR2 (germline): GTSNPN, SVGIG (reference sequence). This CDR3 has 15 amino acids. Trimming shortened V by 3 bases and J by 10 bases, and 19 bases separated the two germline ends. CDR3 amino acids: CAWRASGGTASPLHF. DNA of the CDR3: TGTGCCTGGAGGGCCTCGGGGGGAACAGCGTCACCCCTCCACTTT.

The chain combines TRBV15 with TRBJ1-1; unclear D gene. The CDR3 sequence is 14 residues long. Germline V gives CDR1 LNHNV, CDR2 YYDKDF (reference sequence). Trimming cost V 0 bases and J 3 bases, with 8 bases left between them. The CDR3 loop reads CATSRDFRDTEAFF. The CDR3 region has the DNA TGTGCCACCAGCAGAGATTTTAGGGACACTGAAGCTTTCTTT.

The J gene is TRBJ1-5, the V gene TRBV3-1 (or the pseudogene TRBV3-2); TRBD1 aligns across 8 bases. The CDR3 is 16 residues long. Germline loops: CDR1 LGHDT, CDR2 YNNKEL (reference sequence). V dropped 1 base and J dropped 6; count of bases not matched to a gene: 8. CDR3 in DNA: TGTGCCAGCAGCCAAGCCCCAGGGGGCAGGGGTCAGCCCCAGCATTTT. Encoded protein: CASSQAPGGRGQPQHF.

The chain couples TRBV5-1 to TRBJ2-7; D might be TRBD1 or TRBD2, each matching 6 bases. The ends were cut back, 4 bases at V and 7 bases at J, with 12 bases in the middle. Germline-derived CDR1 and CDR2 are SGHRS and YFSETQ. The CDR3 covers 12 residues. The CDR3 nucleotides read TGCGCCAGCAGCCCCAGGGGAGGTGAGCAGTACTTC. Residues: CASSPRGGEQYF. Full variable domain (outside the CDR3, taken from reference TRBV5-1 and TRBJ2-7): KAGVTQTPRYLIKTRGQQVTLSCSPISGHRSVSWYQQTPGQGLQFLFEYFSETQRNKGNFPGRFSGRQFSNSRSEMNVSTLELGDSALYLCASSPRGGEQYFGPGTRLTVT.